The rows below give T cell receptor beta chains drawn from one sample of a study of blood T cell repertoires in COVID-19. Here immunoSEQ multiplex PCR was the method, and the copy in TCRdb shows in-frame clones only, minus some. This sample has 300,000 to 350,000 clones, with 85% to 90% found just once. Sequencing was done on a sample of peripheral blood. Every receptor here comes from an older woman with COVID-19, enrolled during active disease. Each CDR3 is given with its conserved first and last residue. A D gene is named only where the DNA matches it firmly. For some rows the clone size is stated as once, few or many, or as a class when expanded; others skip it.

TRBV14	TRBD1	15	few	TRBJ1-2	TGTGCCAGCAGCGTAGGGGACAGGGGACCAGGTGGCTACACCTTC	CASSVGDRGPGGYTF
TRBV5-4	TRBD1	13	-	TRBJ1-2	TGTGCCAGCAGCCGGGGACAGGGGACCGGCTACACCTTC	CASSRGQGTGYTF
TRBV4-1	TRBD1	14	-	TRBJ1-2	TGCGCCAGCAGCCGAACTACAGGGGTTGATGGCTACACCTTC	CASSRTTGVDGYTF
TRBV19	TRBD1	15	once	TRBJ1-2	TGTGCCAGTTCGGACAGGTGGAGCGAGGGTTATGGCTACACCTTC	CASSDRWSEGYGYTF
TRBV10-3	TRBD1	15	-	TRBJ1-6	TGTGCCATCAGTGAGTATGGGACAGGGGATTCACCCCTCCACTTT	CAISEYGTGDSPLHF
TRBV24-1	-	16	-	TRBJ2-1	TGTGCCACCAGTGACTCAGGCTATTCGGACTACAATGAGCAGTTCTTC	CATSDSGYSDYNEQFF
TRBV23-1	TRBD1	15	-	TRBJ2-7	TGCGCCAGCATTTTCGGGGGGACAGGGGGATACGAGCAGTACTTC	CASIFGGTGGYEQYF
TRBV6-5	TRBD1	15	-	TRBJ1-1	TGTGCCACGCTACCTGGACAGGGTTCGAACACTGAAGCTTTCTTT	CATLPGQGSNTEAFF
TRBV28	-	16	-	TRBJ2-7	TGTGCCAGCAGTCCAACCGGACAGCTTTCCTCCTACGAGCAGTACTTC	CASSPTGQLSSYEQYF
TRBV24-1	TRBD2	17	-	TRBJ2-7	TGTGCCACCAGTGATGGGACTAGCGGGGGGCCACTATACGAGCAGTACTTC	CATSDGTSGGPLYEQYF
TRBV9	TRBD2	16	once	TRBJ2-1	TGTGCCAGCAGCCCAGACGGGGGGACCATCAGGGATGAGCAGTTCTTC	CASSPDGGTIRDEQFF
TRBV7-2	TRBD1	15	-	TRBJ1-4	TGTGCCAGCAGCCCGGGGGGGACAGGGAGTGAAAAACTGTTTTTT	CASSPGGTGSEKLFF
TRBV12-3/TRBV12-4	-	13	-	TRBJ2-1	TGTGCCAGCAGTTTAACAGAAACTCGTGAGCAGTTCTTC	CASSLTETREQFF
TRBV12-5	-	13	few	TRBJ2-3	TGTGCTAGTGGGCCTAGTGGCACAGATACGCAGTATTTT	CASGPSGTDTQYF
TRBV5-1	-	14	-	TRBJ1-4	TGCGCCAGCAGCAAGACAGCTACTAATGAAAAACTGTTTTTT	CASSKTATNEKLFF
TRBV27	TRBD2	17	-	TRBJ2-2	TGTGCCAGCAGTTTAAGGAGCGGGGGGGCCGTGGCCGGGGAGCTGTTTTTT	CASSLRSGGAVAGELFF
TRBV5-4	TRBD1	14	-	TRBJ1-2	TGTGCCAGCGGCCAGGACAGGGGGCAGAGTGGCTACACCTTC	CASGQDRGQSGYTF
TRBV10-3	-	13	-	TRBJ2-7	TGTGCCACCACCCCGTCGGGTTACTACGAGCAGTACTTC	CATTPSGYYEQYF
TRBV10-3	-	15	-	TRBJ2-3	TGTGCCATCAGCCCCCGGGACTCCCTCACAGATACGCAGTATTTT	CAISPRDSLTDTQYF
TRBV19	TRBD1	14	-	TRBJ1-1	TGTGCCAGTAGTTACCCGACAGGGGTAACTGAAGCTTTCTTT	CASSYPTGVTEAFF
TRBV5-1	TRBD1	14	-	TRBJ1-4	TGCGCCAGCAGCTCCGGGACAGGGAATGAAAAACTGTTTTTT	CASSSGTGNEKLFF
TRBV30	TRBD1	14	-	TRBJ1-4	TGTGCCTGGGATAATGGACAGGGAGGGGAAAAACTGTTTTTT	CAWDNGQGGEKLFF
TRBV29-1	TRBD1	17	-	TRBJ1-2	TGCAGCGTTGAAGGGGGATCCCGGGACAGTATCTCTATCGGCTACACCTTC	CSVEGGSRDSISIGYTF
TRBV28	-	12	-	TRBJ1-2	TGTGCCAGCAGTTCAGGTGAATATGGCTACACCTTC	CASSSGEYGYTF
TRBV10-3	TRBD1	13	-	TRBJ1-2	TGTGCCATCAGTGAGCGACAGGGGTATGGCTACACCTTC	CAISERQGYGYTF
TRBV6-5	TRBD2	12	-	TRBJ2-1	TGTGCCAGCGGGGGAGGGTACAATGAGCAGTTCTTC	CASGGGYNEQFF
TRBV5-6	-	14	-	TRBJ1-2	TGTGCCAGCAGCTCGATACGGGGGGACGGCGGCTACACCTTC	CASSSIRGDGGYTF
TRBV4-3	-	13	-	TRBJ1-1	TGCGCCAGCAGCCAAGCGGGGTACACTGAAGCTTTCTTT	CASSQAGYTEAFF
TRBV5-1	TRBD1	14	-	TRBJ1-4	TGCGCCAGCAGCTCGGGACAGCCTAATGAAAAACTGTTTTTT	CASSSGQPNEKLFF
TRBV30	-	13	-	TRBJ1-3	TGTGCCTGGAGTGAGGGAGTAGTAAACACCATATATTTT	CAWSEGVVNTIYF